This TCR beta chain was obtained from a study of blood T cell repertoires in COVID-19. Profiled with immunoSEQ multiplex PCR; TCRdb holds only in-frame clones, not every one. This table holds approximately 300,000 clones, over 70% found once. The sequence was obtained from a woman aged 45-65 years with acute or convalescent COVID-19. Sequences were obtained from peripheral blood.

CDR3 DNA sequence: TGTGCCAGCAGTCCCAGCGGGGGTGGATATAGGAATGAGCAGTTCTTC. It specifies CASSPSGGGYRNEQFF. The chain couples TRBV7-9 to TRBJ2-1, with 8 bases aligning to TRBD2. The CDR3 consists of 16 residues. Germline CDR1 is SEHNR and CDR2 is FQNEAQ (reference sequence). V was clipped by 6 bases and J by 7 bases; unmatched bases: 14. Variable domain in full (rest from reference TRBV7-9 and TRBJ2-1): DTGVSQNPRHKITKRGQNVTFRCDPISEHNRLYWYRQTLGQGPEFLTYFQNEAQLEKSRLLSDRFSAERPKGSFSTLEIQRTEQGDSAMYLCASSPSGGGYRNEQFFGPGTRLTVL.